A single sample gave rise to the 19 T cell receptor beta chains below, sequenced in a study of technical replicates of blood from a handful of donors. Using immunoSEQ multiplex PCR, the repertoire was profiled, and TCRdb retains in-frame clones only, with some absent. Of tens of thousands of clones listed, 85% to 95% were seen once; the top ten hold around 0.38%. The sequenced sample consisted of T cells isolated from PBMCs. Receptors were obtained from a human donor in good health.

The chain carries TRBV20-1 and TRBJ1-2, with a possible D match to TRBD1 (6 bases). Germline CDR1 and CDR2: DFQATT and SNEGSKA (reference sequence). This CDR3 spans 10 amino acids. CDR3 sequence (DNA): TGCAGAGCCACAGGGAATGGCTACACCTTC. As protein: CRATGNGYTF.

V usage is TRBV5-1 and J usage is TRBJ1-2; D not resolved. This CDR3 contains 13 residues. Trimming stripped 4 bases from V and 3 bases from J, with 10 bases between. Germline V gives CDR1 SGHRS, CDR2 YFSETQ. In DNA form, the CDR3 reads TGCGCCAGCAGCCGGGAGCAGGACTATGGCTACACCTTC. Amino acid sequence: CASSREQDYGYTF. Full variable domain (missing parts from reference TRBV5-1 and TRBJ1-2): KAGVTQTPRYLIKTRGQQVTLSCSPISGHRSVSWYQQTPGQGLQFLFEYFSETQRNKGNFPGRFSGRQFSNSRSEMNVSTLELGDSALYLCASSREQDYGYTFGSGTRLTVV.

This chain joins TRBV5-4 and TRBJ2-1; perhaps TRBD2 as D (6 bases). V dropped 0 bases and J dropped 5 bases, with 6 bases sitting between them. Germline CDR1 is SGHNT and CDR2 is YYREEE (reference sequence). CDR3 size: 13 residues. CDR3 DNA sequence: TGTGCCAGCAGCTTGGGGGGGGACAATGAGCAGTTCTTC. This codes for CASSLGGDNEQFF.

The chain has TRBV15 and TRBJ2-1; 15 bases agree with TRBD2. The CDR3 spans 20 residues. Germline V CDR1 and CDR2: LNHNV, YYDKDF (reference sequence). V lost 2 bases to trimming and J lost 4 bases; unmatched junction nucleotides: 12. DNA for the CDR3: TGTGCCACCAGCAGATTTCCGAGGACTAGCGGGAGGGGCCTATACAATGAGCAGTTCTTC. It translates to CATSRFPRTSGRGLYNEQFF.

V is TRBV5-6 and J is TRBJ2-1; 10 bases are shared with TRBD2. CDR1 SGHDT and CDR2 YYEEEE come from the germline V gene. Trimming at V came to 2 bases and at J to 13 bases, leaving 6 bases not matched to a gene. The CDR3 runs 13 residues. The CDR3 nucleotides are TGTGCCAGCAGCTTCGAAGCGGGAGGGGGCCAGTTCTTC. Protein product: CASSFEAGGGQFF.

The V and J genes are TRBV29-1 and TRBJ1-2; D is undetermined. Looked up from germline, CDR1 is SQVTM and CDR2 is ANQGSEA. The CDR3 is 11 amino acids. The V end was cut by 0 bases, the J end by 8 bases, with 7 bases between. Here the CDR3 reads CSVEEGDGYTF. The CDR3 bases are TGCAGCGTTGAAGAGGGAGACGGCTACACCTTC.

This chain uses TRBV10-3 with TRBJ1-1; TRBD1 is a possible D gene (6 bases). CDR1 is ENHRY, CDR2 SYGVKD, per germline. The V gene lost 4 bases and the J gene lost 3 bases, with 15 bases spanning the gap. The CDR3 has 15 residues. The CDR3 region is CAISAHREEDTEAFF. CDR3 bases: TGTGCCATCAGTGCCCACAGGGAAGAGGACACTGAAGCTTTCTTT.

This clone was picked up one time. The rearrangement uses TRBV27 and TRBJ2-7, with a tentative D call TRBD1 (5 bases). Deletions cut 6 bases from V and 4 bases from J, with 16 bases between. The CDR3 is 14 amino acids. CDR1 and CDR2 from the germline V gene are MNHEY and SMNVEV (reference sequence). In nucleotides, the CDR3 is TGTGCCAGCAGCCGGACACCGGGCCGTTACGAGCAGTACTTC. It is translated as CASSRTPGRYEQYF.

The chain combines TRBV11-2 with TRBJ1-1, with 8 bases lining up with TRBD1. The trim removed 3 bases at V and 8 bases at J, leaving 8 bases unmatched. The CDR3 totals 14 residues. Germline CDR1 reads SGHAT; CDR2 reads FQNNGV. This chain's CDR3 is CASSLNQGASEAFF. The CDR3 DNA reads as TGTGCCAGCAGCTTGAACCAGGGGGCCTCGGAAGCTTTCTTT.

CDR3 DNA: TGTGCCAGCATAGGGATGAGGCCAACAGGGGACTATGGCTACACCTTC. This translates into CASIGMRPTGDYGYTF. This chain connects TRBV2 to TRBJ1-2, with 7 bases that match TRBD1. The length of the CDR3 is 16 residues. Trimming cost V 7 bases and J 3 bases; bases outside gene matches: 14. Per germline, CDR1 SNHLY and CDR2 FYNNEI.

This chain connects TRBV9 to TRBJ1-4; D is uncertain. V was clipped by 3 bases and J by 8 bases, with 20 bases between them. Germline CDR1 and CDR2: SGDLS and YYNGEE. This CDR3 contains 16 residues. The chain's CDR3 is CASSGEGGLGWEKLFF. CDR3 bases: TGTGCCAGCAGCGGCGAAGGAGGACTAGGGTGGGAAAAACTGTTTTTT.

The chain employs TRBV5-6 and TRBJ2-7; 9 nucleotides match TRBD2. This CDR3 is 13 amino acids long. CDR1 and CDR2 from the germline V gene are SGHDT and YYEEEE. V lost 3 bases, J lost 4 bases, and 2 bases stayed unmatched. CDR3 bases: TGTGCCAGCAGCTCTAGCGGGGAATACGAGCAGTACTTC. It translates to CASSSSGEYEQYF.

The chain combines TRBV9 with TRBJ2-4; D possibly corresponds to TRBD2 (7 bases). The CDR3 extends over 13 amino acids. Trimming removed 6 bases from V and 8 bases from J, with 15 bases in between. Germline V CDR1 and CDR2: SGDLS, YYNGEE. The CDR3 region has the DNA TGTGCCAGCAAGGGGGGGAGTGGGGACATTCAGTACTTC. It encodes CASKGGSGDIQYF. Together with reference TRBV9 and TRBJ2-4, the CDR3 gives the full variable domain: DSGVTQTPKHLITATGQRVTLRCSPRSGDLSVYWYQQSLDQGLQFLIQYYNGEERAKGNILERFSAQQFPDLHSELNLSSLELGDSALYFCASKGGSGDIQYFGAGTRLSVL.

This clone was found a few times. V usage is TRBV5-6 and J usage is TRBJ1-1; D is ambiguous. With 2 bases removed from V and 6 bases from J, the gap between germline ends came to 8 bases. Germline V gene data show CDR1 as SGHDT and CDR2 as YYEEEE. This CDR3 region has 12 residues. CDR3 bases: TGTGCCAGCAGCTTACGGGAGCCTGAAGCTTTCTTT. It codes for CASSLREPEAFF.

This rearrangement joins TRBV5-1 to TRBJ1-2; D call uncertain. This CDR3 has 12 amino acids. Trimming shortened V by 1 base and J by 4 bases, and 5 bases separated the two germline ends. CDR1 and CDR2 from the germline V gene are SGHRS and YFSETQ. The CDR3: CASSLTGYGYTF. Here the CDR3 DNA reads TGCGCCAGCAGCTTGACGGGCTATGGCTACACCTTC.

The chain is built from TRBV6-5 and TRBJ2-7, with 14 bases identical to TRBD2. Trimming took 6 bases from V and 6 from J; bases not matched to a gene: 7. Germline V CDR1 and CDR2: MNHEY, SVGAGI. CDR3 length: 15 residues. This CDR3 is CASRKGLAGVGEQYF. Written as DNA, the CDR3 is TGTGCCAGCAGGAAGGGACTAGCGGGAGTCGGCGAGCAGTACTTC.

This chain links TRBV5-6 with TRBJ1-5; 7 nucleotides line up with TRBD1. V trimming: 5 bases; J trimming: 11 bases; junction bases outside the gene matches: 10. The CDR3 consists of 13 residues. The germline gives CDR1 SGHDT, CDR2 YYEEEE. The CDR3: CASSRDSYPTQHF. The CDR3 DNA follows: TGTGCCAGCAGTAGGGACAGTTATCCGACCCAGCATTTT.

The rearrangement links TRBV27 to TRBJ2-7; 7 bases agree with TRBD1. CDR3 length: 12 amino acids. The germline gives CDR1 MNHEY, CDR2 SMNVEV (reference sequence). V shed 11 bases and J 3 bases; nucleotides not matched to a gene: 7. The CDR3 nucleotides are TGTGCCGTGAAAGGGGGCAACTACGAGCAGTACTTC. Its translation is CAVKGGNYEQYF.

The chain links TRBV30 to TRBJ2-1; 9 bases are shared with TRBD1. V was clipped by 1 base and J by 2 bases; unmatched bases: 3. Germline CDR1 reads GTSNPN; CDR2 reads SVGIG (reference sequence). This CDR3 is 15 amino acids long. This CDR3 is CAWSEGQGAYNEQFF. In DNA form, the CDR3 reads TGTGCCTGGAGTGAGGGACAGGGTGCCTACAATGAGCAGTTCTTC.